This T cell receptor (beta chain) emerged from a study of early T cells in non-severe SARS-CoV-2 infection. J was trimmed by 5 bases and V by 2 bases; bases with no gene match: 10. Looked up from germline, CDR1 is SGHAT and CDR2 is FQNNGV. This CDR3 is 17 amino acids long. At least ten counts were recorded for this clonotype. Unique molecular identifiers (one per individual cDNA molecule) were attached. MiXCR, run by TCRdb on the 5' RACE reads, gives a single entry per CDR3 protein. The sample has under 30,000 distinct CDR3 sequences; approximately 4.7% are singletons. Specimen: whole blood. The TCR was taken from an adult who was a healthcare worker with PCR-confirmed SARS-CoV-2 infection or an uninfected control (not recorded which). The chain links TRBV11-2 to TRBJ2-7; 12 bases are a match to TRBD1. This CDR3 is CASSLIGFGTGGDEQYF. CDR3 sequence (DNA): TGTGCCAGCAGCTTAATTGGGTTCGGGACAGGGGGCGACGAGCAGTACTTC.